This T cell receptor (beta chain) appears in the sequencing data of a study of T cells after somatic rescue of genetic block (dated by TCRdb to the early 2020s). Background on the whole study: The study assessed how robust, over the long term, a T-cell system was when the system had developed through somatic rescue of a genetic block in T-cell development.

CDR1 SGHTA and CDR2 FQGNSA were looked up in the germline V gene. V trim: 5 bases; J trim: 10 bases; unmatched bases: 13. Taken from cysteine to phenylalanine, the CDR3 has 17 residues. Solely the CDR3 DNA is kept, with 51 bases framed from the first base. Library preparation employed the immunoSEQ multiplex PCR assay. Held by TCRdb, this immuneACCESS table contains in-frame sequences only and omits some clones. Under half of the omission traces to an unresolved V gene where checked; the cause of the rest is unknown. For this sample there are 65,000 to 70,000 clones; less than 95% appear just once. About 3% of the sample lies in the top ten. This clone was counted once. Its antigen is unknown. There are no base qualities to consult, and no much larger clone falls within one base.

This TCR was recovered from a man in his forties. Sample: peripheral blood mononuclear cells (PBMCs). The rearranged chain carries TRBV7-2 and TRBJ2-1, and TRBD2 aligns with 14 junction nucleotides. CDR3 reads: CASSTRTGGLAGVEQFF. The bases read TGTGCCAGCAGCACACGAACAGGGGGACTAGCGGGAGTCGAGCAGTTCTTC.